This TCR beta chain originates from a study of T cells in Graves' hyperthyroidism and ophthalmopathy. In its sample, this clonotype was seen many times. Template material for amplifying TCR beta CDR3 regions consisted of RNA transcripts. HTBI primers were employed in a first-round RT-PCR of the TCR CDR3. Each CDR3 protein is one row after TCRdb ran MiXCR on the multiplex PCR reads. The sample includes 350,000 to 500,000 distinct CDR3 sequences, roughly 15% of them seen just once. Germline lookup yields CDR1 KGHDR and CDR2 SFDVKD. The CDR3 runs 17 residues. V lost 2 bases to trimming and J lost 0 bases; unmatched junction nucleotides: 6.

The chain carries TRBV24-1 and TRBJ2-3, with 8 bases aligning to TRBD2. This receptor was obtained from a young woman with Graves' hyperthyroidism. Material for sequencing was blood. CDR3: CATSDSSGSWSTDTQYF. CDR3 in DNA: TGTGCCACCAGTGATTCCAGCGGGAGTTGGAGCACAGATACGCAGTATTTT.